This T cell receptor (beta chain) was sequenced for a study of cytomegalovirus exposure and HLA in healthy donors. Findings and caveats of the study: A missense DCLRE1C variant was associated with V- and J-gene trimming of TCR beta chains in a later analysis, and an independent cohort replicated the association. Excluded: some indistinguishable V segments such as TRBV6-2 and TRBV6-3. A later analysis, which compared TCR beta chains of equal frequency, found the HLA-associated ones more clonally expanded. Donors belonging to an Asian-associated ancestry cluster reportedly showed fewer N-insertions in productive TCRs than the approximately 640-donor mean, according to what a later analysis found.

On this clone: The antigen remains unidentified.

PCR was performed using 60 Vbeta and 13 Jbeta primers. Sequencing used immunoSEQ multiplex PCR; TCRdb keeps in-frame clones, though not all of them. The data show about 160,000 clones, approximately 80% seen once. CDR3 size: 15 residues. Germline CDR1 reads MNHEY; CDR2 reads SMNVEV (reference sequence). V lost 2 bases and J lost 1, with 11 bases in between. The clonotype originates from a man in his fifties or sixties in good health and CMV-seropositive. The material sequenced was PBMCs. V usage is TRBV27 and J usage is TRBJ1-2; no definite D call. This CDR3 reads CASSLGRNLNYGYTF. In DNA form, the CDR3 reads TGTGCCAGCAGTTTAGGGAGAAACCTTAACTATGGCTACACCTTC.